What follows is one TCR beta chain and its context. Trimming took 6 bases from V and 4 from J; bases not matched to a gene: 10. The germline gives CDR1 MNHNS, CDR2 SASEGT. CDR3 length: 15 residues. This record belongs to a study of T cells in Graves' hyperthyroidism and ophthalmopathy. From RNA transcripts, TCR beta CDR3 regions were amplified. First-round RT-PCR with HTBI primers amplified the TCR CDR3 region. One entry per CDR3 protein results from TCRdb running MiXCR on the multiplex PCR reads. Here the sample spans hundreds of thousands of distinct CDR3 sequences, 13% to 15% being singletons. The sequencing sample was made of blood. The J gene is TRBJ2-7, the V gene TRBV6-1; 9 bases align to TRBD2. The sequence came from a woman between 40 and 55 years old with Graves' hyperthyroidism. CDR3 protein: CASSSMGREGYEQYF. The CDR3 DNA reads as TGTGCCAGCAGCTCAATGGGGCGGGAGGGGTACGAGCAGTACTTC.